This T cell receptor (beta chain) was identified during a study of CD8+CD57+ T cells in acquired aplastic anemia. For the study at large: Average DNA yield from sorted CD4+ and CD8+ cells was approximately 3 ug.

General study points: Found in both controls and patients were twenty-nine CD8+ CDR3 sequences.

With respect to this clonotype: The antigen is undetermined.

This CDR3 is 11 amino acids long. Germline V gives CDR1 SQVTM, CDR2 ANQGSEA. Trimming cost V 4 bases and J 6 bases, with 9 bases left between them. Genomic DNA acted as the template from which TCR beta VDJ combination and CDR3 sequence profiling were carried out. In TCRdb, the reads were re-called with MiXCR into one record per CDR3 protein. The sample gives about 110,000 distinct CDR3 sequences, approximately 48% of which show up once; around a third is in the top ten. The V call is TRBV29-1, the J call TRBJ1-1; a weak D match, TRBD1 (6 bases). The TCR sequence derives from a human donor in good health, serving as a control. Specimen: sorted CD4+, CD8+, or CD8+CD57+ T cells (not recorded which) from PBMCs. CDR3 sequence (DNA): TGCAGCGTTGCGCGACAGGCTGAAGCTTTCTTT. It codes for CSVARQAEAFF.